This entry concerns a single T cell receptor (beta chain). Its antigen is not identified. Unique molecular identifiers tagged the TCR beta cDNA libraries. The yield from roughly 1 to 10 million T cells was 500,000 or so cDNA molecules in total. TCRdb called the PCR reads again in MiXCR, with one record for every CDR3 protein. The table includes some 690,000 distinct CDR3 sequences, roughly 27% detected once. The CDR3 extends over 13 amino acids. Germline V gene sequence: CDR1 MDHEN, CDR2 SYDVKM. V dropped 8 bases and J dropped 4 bases, with 15 bases sitting between them. The sample belongs to a study of post-analysis software for immune sequencing data. Looking at the study overall: The patients showed relapsing-remitting, secondary progressive and progressive-relapsing multiple sclerosis courses.

Study-wide points: When compared against controls, multiple sclerosis patients showed significantly lower normalized Chao1 diversity. F-measure co-clustering was strong for batch-matched samples. When patients were compared with controls, about five TRBV segments were more frequent, TRBV5-6, TRBV5-1 and TRBV20-1 among them.

This clonotype was sampled from a girl aged 5 to 17 with multiple sclerosis. The material sequenced was blood. The gene calls are TRBV28 and TRBJ2-7; either TRBD1 or TRBD2 may supply D (6 bases each). CDR3 residues: CASLRGVGYEQYF. CDR3 DNA sequence: TGTGCCAGCTTGAGGGGGGTGGGGTACGAGCAGTACTTC. The full variable domain, with the rest looked up from reference TRBV28 and TRBJ2-7, is DVKVTQSSRYLVKRTGEKVFLECVQDMDHENMFWYRQDPGLGLRLIYFSYDVKMKEKGDIPEGYSVSREKKERFSLILESASTNQTSMYLCASLRGVGYEQYFGPGTRLTVT.